A single sample gave rise to the 29 T cell receptor beta chains below, sequenced in a study of identifying expanded T cells in peripheral blood. The repertoire was sequenced with immunoSEQ multiplex PCR; TCRdb's copy has only in-frame clones and lacks some. The table lists 90,000 to 120,000 clones, 75% to 90% of them singletons. The sequenced sample consisted of blood. The receptors derive from a person aged 18-70 years in good health.

For the CDR3, the DNA is TGTGCCAGCAGCTTAGGCGTGGCAGGGAGGATCGCAGCTTTCTTT. Translating gives CASSLGVAGRIAAFF. The genes are TRBV7-8 and TRBJ1-1, with D tentatively TRBD1 (5 bases). Trimming left V 1 base short and J 10 bases short, with 19 bases between. The CDR3 is 15 residues long. Germline CDR1 and CDR2: SGHVS and FQNEAQ.

The CDR3 DNA reads as TGTGCCACACTCCCGAGTGATCCGGGCCGACAGTTCTTC. Encoded protein: CATLPSDPGRQFF. The chain employs TRBV10-3 and TRBJ2-1; D call uncertain. Trimming took 10 bases from V and 13 from J, leaving 23 bases between them. Germline loops: CDR1 ENHRY, CDR2 SYGVKD. The CDR3 runs to 13 residues.

The V and J genes are TRBV5-1 and TRBJ2-5, with a weak D call TRBD2 (6 bases). CDR1 and CDR2 (germline): SGHRS, YFSETQ. This CDR3 has 12 amino acids. Trimming shortened V by 1 base and J by 9 bases, and 10 bases separated the two germline ends. The CDR3 sequence: CASSLLGRSQYF. The CDR3 nucleotides read TGCGCCAGCAGCTTGCTTGGGAGGTCCCAGTACTTC.

CDR3 in amino acids: CASSPRQGLQEQYF. In DNA, the CDR3 is TGTGCCAGCTCACCACGACAGGGACTACAGGAGCAGTACTTC. The genes are TRBV18 and TRBJ2-7; D possibly uses TRBD1 or TRBD2 (7 bases each). The CDR3 contains 14 residues. Deletions cut 1 base from V and 7 bases from J, with 14 bases between. CDR1 KGHSH and CDR2 LQKENI come from the germline V gene.

The V and J genes are TRBV2 and TRBJ1-3, with unresolved D. The germline CDR1 and CDR2 sequences are SNHLY and FYNNEI. The V and J ends lost 1 base and 0 bases respectively, with 10 bases between them. The CDR3 sequence is 16 residues long. The CDR3 DNA reads as TGTGCCAGCAGTGAAGTTGTGGTCCCCTCTGGAAACACCATATATTTT. It yields the protein CASSEVVVPSGNTIYF.

This chain links TRBV5-1 with TRBJ1-1, with TRBD1 matching over 7 bases. Losses at the gene ends were 4 bases for V and 4 bases for J; bases not matched to a gene: 10. Germline assignment: CDR1 SGHRS and CDR2 YFSETQ. The CDR3 has 15 residues. The CDR3 sequence is CASSLKQGMGTEAFF. DNA of the CDR3: TGCGCCAGCAGCCTGAAACAGGGGATGGGCACTGAAGCTTTCTTT.

The chain couples TRBV27 to TRBJ1-1, with D possibly TRBD1 on 6 matching bases. This CDR3 region has 15 residues. Trimming removed 6 bases from V and 0 bases from J, with 14 bases in between. The germline gives CDR1 MNHEY, CDR2 SMNVEV (reference sequence). CDR3 loop: CASRGGQGMNTEAFF. CDR3 DNA sequence: TGTGCCAGCAGGGGGGGGCAGGGTATGAACACTGAAGCTTTCTTT.

This rearrangement joins TRBV5-4 to TRBJ1-2, with TRBD1 as a possible D gene (6 bases). The CDR3 extends over 15 amino acids. Trimming removed 0 bases at V and 8 bases at J, with 17 bases between. Per germline, CDR1 SGHNT and CDR2 YYREEE (reference sequence). The CDR3 reads CASSLADRLYGGYTF. As DNA, the CDR3 is TGTGCCAGCAGCTTGGCGGACAGATTATATGGCGGCTACACCTTC.

The chain recombines TRBV6-5 with TRBJ1-3, with a tentative D call TRBD1 (6 bases). This CDR3 contains 14 residues. The V gene lost 6 bases and the J gene lost 4 bases, with 13 bases spanning the gap. Germline V gene data show CDR1 as MNHEY and CDR2 as SVGAGI. The CDR3 DNA follows: TGTGCCAGCAGGGCAGGGGCTGTCGGAAACACCATATATTTT. It codes for CASRAGAVGNTIYF.

The gene calls are TRBV7-9 and TRBJ1-2, with TRBD1 identical over 7 bases. Looked up from germline, CDR1 is SEHNR and CDR2 is FQNEAQ (reference sequence). This CDR3 has 15 amino acids. J was trimmed by 6 bases and V by 2 bases; bases with no gene match: 9. The CDR3 coding sequence is TGTGCCAGCAGCTTATCCTTAGGGGGCCTGAATGGCTACACCTTC. It encodes CASSLSLGGLNGYTF.

The J gene is TRBJ2-7, the V gene TRBV10-3; D unclear. The germline V and J ends were trimmed by 2 bases and 2 bases, with 10 bases remaining between them. The CDR3 is 14 amino acids. Germline CDR1 ENHRY, CDR2 SYGVKD. The CDR3 DNA sequence: TGTGCCATCAGTGAGGCTCGCGAGCCCTACGAGCAGTACTTC. It encodes CAISEAREPYEQYF.

The rearrangement uses TRBV5-1 and TRBJ2-7, with D tentatively TRBD2 (5 bases). Germline V CDR1 and CDR2: SGHRS, YFSETQ. The CDR3 contains 13 residues. Trimming shortened V by 1 base and J by 3 bases, and 8 bases separated the two germline ends. CDR3 nucleotides: TGCGCCAGCAGCTTGCGGGGTGACTACGAGCAGTACTTC. Its translation: CASSLRGDYEQYF.

V and J are TRBV6-5 and TRBJ1-6; D remains ambiguous. The V gene's germline CDR1 is MNHEY and CDR2 SVGAGI. V was cut by 6 bases and J by 10 bases, with 13 bases left in between. This CDR3 is built from 13 residues. The CDR3 is CASSPPPGSPLHF. The CDR3 nucleotides read TGTGCCAGCAGCCCCCCCCCGGGGTCACCCCTCCACTTT.

The rearrangement uses TRBV27 and TRBJ1-5; D is possibly TRBD1 (5 bases). The CDR3 runs 14 residues. CDR1 and CDR2 (germline): MNHEY, SMNVEV (reference sequence). Trimming left V 3 bases short and J 2 bases short, with 8 bases between. The CDR3 coding sequence is TGTGCCAGCAGTTTGGGAGGGGGCAATCAGCCCCAGCATTTT. It yields the protein CASSLGGGNQPQHF.

In regard to this clone: This likely came from a read error, as a far larger clone is one base away. The rearrangement joins TRBV6-1 to TRBJ2-7, with 7 bases lining up with TRBD1. This CDR3 is 18 amino acids long. The germline CDR1 and CDR2 sequences are MNHNS and SASEGT. CDR3 DNA sequence: TGTGCCAGCAGTGAATTAGGGACAGAGAGCTCCTATAATTCACCCCTCCACTTC. Amino acids: CASSELGTESSYNSPLHF.

The gene calls are TRBV7-7 and TRBJ2-5, with 10 bases that match TRBD1. In germline, CDR1 is SSHAT, CDR2 FNYEAQ (reference sequence). There are 15 residues in the CDR3. Trimming took 4 bases from V and 1 from J; bases not matched to a gene: 3. CDR3 residues: CASSSGQGTQETQYF. CDR3 nucleotide sequence: TGTGCCAGCAGCTCGGGACAGGGGACCCAAGAGACCCAGTACTTC.

This clone appeared a single time. This chain links TRBV5-6 with TRBJ1-5, with 8 nucleotides matching TRBD1. The CDR3 has 16 amino acids. Trimming cost V 3 bases and J 2 bases; bases outside gene matches: 7. Germline CDR1 SGHDT, CDR2 YYEEEE. The CDR3 protein is CASSSRGRLGNQPQHF. DNA for the CDR3: TGTGCCAGCAGCTCCAGGGGGCGCCTTGGCAATCAGCCCCAGCATTTT.

The chain links TRBV4-3 to TRBJ1-4, with a tentative D call TRBD1 (6 bases). Germline CDR1 reads LGHNA; CDR2 reads YSLEER. V lost 6 bases, J lost 4 bases, and 18 bases lay in between. The CDR3 contains 16 residues. The DNA of the CDR3 is TGCGCCAGCAGTCTACAGGGCGGGGAGATTAATGAAAAACTGTTTTTT. Translation gives CASSLQGGEINEKLFF.

This clone has just one count. The genes are TRBV5-6 and TRBJ1-6; a possible D gene is TRBD1 (5 bases). The germline gives CDR1 SGHDT, CDR2 YYEEEE. The CDR3 runs 15 residues. Trimming took off 2 bases at V and 4 bases at J, with 10 bases between the two ends. The CDR3 region has the DNA TGTGCCAGCAGCTTCGGTTGGGGGTATAATTCACCCCTCCACTTT. It yields the protein CASSFGWGYNSPLHF.

This chain joins TRBV5-1 and TRBJ1-2; D gene uncertain. CDR3 size: 13 residues. CDR1 SGHRS and CDR2 YFSETQ come from the germline V gene. Between the trimmed V and J ends, which lost 4 bases and 6 bases, there was a span of 13 bases. The CDR3 spells CASSRDGEDGYTF. The CDR3 DNA reads TGCGCCAGCAGCCGCGATGGGGAAGATGGCTACACCTTC. The full variable domain, in which reference TRBV5-1 and TRBJ1-2 provide the parts outside the CDR3, is KAGVTQTPRYLIKTRGQQVTLSCSPISGHRSVSWYQQTPGQGLQFLFEYFSETQRNKGNFPGRFSGRQFSNSRSEMNVSTLELGDSALYLCASSRDGEDGYTFGSGTRLTVV.

The genes are TRBV4-3 and TRBJ2-2; D call uncertain. Deletions cut 9 bases from V and 3 bases from J, with 8 bases between. Germline loops: CDR1 LGHNA, CDR2 YSLEER. This CDR3 is built from 12 residues. The CDR3 nucleotides are TGCGCCAGTCGGCCAGACACCGGGGAGCTGTTTTTT. It translates to CASRPDTGELFF.

The chain joins TRBV5-4 to TRBJ2-7; 7 nucleotides match TRBD1. Unmatched junction bases numbered 9, after V lost 3 bases and J lost 0 bases. CDR1 and CDR2 from the germline V gene are SGHNT and YYREEE (reference sequence). CDR3 length: 16 residues. CDR3 sequence (DNA): TGTGCCAGCAGCTCTCTCGACAGGGCCCTCTCCTACGAGCAGTACTTC. Translation: CASSSLDRALSYEQYF.

This chain uses TRBV6-5 with TRBJ1-2; possibly TRBD1 for D (6 bases). The CDR3 consists of 13 residues. V was pared by 4 bases and J by 2 bases, with 8 bases between. The germline V gene has CDR1 MNHEY and CDR2 SVGAGI. In DNA, the CDR3 is TGTGCCAGCAGTTTCGACAGGAACTATGGCTACACCTTC. This encodes CASSFDRNYGYTF.

The chain is built from TRBV6-5 and TRBJ1-2, with TRBD1 identical over 7 bases. Trimming took 6 bases from V and 4 from J; bases not matched to a gene: 5. Germline CDR1 and CDR2: MNHEY and SVGAGI. The CDR3 consists of 13 residues. Here the CDR3 reads CASRKTGIYGYTF. The CDR3 DNA follows: TGTGCCAGCAGAAAGACAGGGATCTATGGCTACACCTTC.

This clone was found once. V is TRBV18 and J is TRBJ2-5; no clear D gene. This CDR3 contains 13 residues. V was trimmed by 2 bases and J by 3 bases, leaving 7 bases between them. Per germline, CDR1 KGHSH and CDR2 LQKENI. Here the CDR3 DNA reads TGTGCCAGCTCACCAACGGGCAAAGAGACCCAGTACTTC. Translating it yields CASSPTGKETQYF.

The genes are TRBV5-1 and TRBJ2-7; the D gene could be TRBD1 or TRBD2 (5 bases each). CDR3 length: 16 amino acids. The germline CDR1 and CDR2 sequences are SGHRS and YFSETQ. Trimming removed 1 base from V and 4 bases from J, with 18 bases in between. The CDR3 region is CASSLRGEQGKYEQYF. The CDR3 DNA is TGCGCCAGCAGCTTGCGGGGTGAGCAGGGTAAATACGAGCAGTACTTC.

The chain recombines TRBV28 with TRBJ1-5; tentative D call: TRBD1 (6 bases). The length of the CDR3 is 15 residues. V was pared by 6 bases and J by 2 bases, with 14 bases between. The germline CDR1 and CDR2 sequences are MDHEN and SYDVKM. CDR3 region: CASRGAGRGNQPQHF. As DNA, the CDR3 is TGTGCCAGCAGGGGGGCCGGTCGGGGCAATCAGCCCCAGCATTTT.

The CDR3: CASSDGQGPDTQYF. Here the CDR3 DNA reads TGTGCCAGCAGCGACGGACAGGGGCCGGATACGCAGTATTTT. The chain joins TRBV7-8 to TRBJ2-3; 9 nucleotides match TRBD1. J gave up 6 bases and V 5 bases, and 6 bases lay outside the gene matches. This CDR3 spans 14 amino acids. Germline values: CDR1 SGHVS, CDR2 FQNEAQ.

The V gene is TRBV7-9, the J gene TRBJ1-2, with D perhaps matching TRBD1 (6 bases). The V gene's germline CDR1 is SEHNR and CDR2 FQNEAQ (reference sequence). The ends were cut back, 5 bases at V and 0 bases at J, with 16 bases in the middle. CDR3 length equals 16 residues. The CDR3 here is CASSLGGNVANYGYTF. The CDR3 DNA sequence: TGTGCCAGCAGCCTAGGGGGGAACGTTGCTAACTATGGCTACACCTTC.